A single T cell receptor (beta chain) is shown here with its context. The CDR3 is made up of 14 amino acids. Germline loops: CDR1 SGHTS, CDR2 YDEGEE. Trimming took 3 bases from V and 4 from J, leaving 10 bases between them. This specimen belongs to a study of T cells in Graves' hyperthyroidism and ophthalmopathy. The CDR3 regions of TCR beta were amplified from RNA transcripts. Researchers ran a first-round RT-PCR on the TCR CDR3 using the HTBI primer set. TCRdb ran MiXCR on the multiplex PCR reads and lists one entry per CDR3 protein. The data show under 300,000 distinct CDR3 sequences, 14% to 15% seen once.

The origin of this receptor is a woman aged 40 to 50 with Graves' hyperthyroidism that later progressed to Graves' ophthalmopathy. Sequenced input: blood. The chain couples TRBV5-8 to TRBJ2-2, with D perhaps TRBD2 (6 bases). The CDR3 sequence: CASSSAGPTGELFF. The CDR3 DNA follows: TGTGCCAGCAGCTCCGCGGGGCCCACCGGGGAGCTGTTTTTT.